These T cell receptor beta chains were read from a single sample in a study of identical twins. A single record per CDR3 protein comes from TCRdb applying MiXCR to the 5' RACE reads. The sample lists some 97,000 distinct CDR3 sequences, roughly 6% seen once, with around 12% in the top ten. Sequences were obtained from memory T cells sorted from blood. The receptor set was obtained from a woman in her fifties or sixties in good health. CDR3s include the opening cysteine and the closing phenylalanine or tryptophan. A D gene is named only where the DNA matches it firmly. Not all rows give a size; the values are once, few, many and, for expanded clones, a class.

V gene,D gene,J gene,clone size,CDR3 DNA,CDR3 protein
TRBV6-1,TRBD2,TRBJ2-2,many,TGTGCCAGCGGTGGGCCGGGAGGGGCCCTCGGGGAGCTGTTTTTT,CASGGPGGALGELFF
TRBV30,-,TRBJ2-4,many,TGTGCCTGGAGTGAGGCCCCAAGGGACATTCAGTACTTC,CAWSEAPRDIQYF
TRBV5-1,-,TRBJ2-5,many,TGCGCCAGCAGCTTGGGGCTACGGGAGACCCAGTACTTC,CASSLGLRETQYF
TRBV20-1,-,TRBJ2-7,many,TGCAGCGCGGTAGGGGGGCCCGAGCAGTACTTC,CSAVGGPEQYF
TRBV24-1,TRBD2,TRBJ2-5,many,TGTGCCACCGGCCGGACGGGAGGAGAGACCCAGTACTTC,CATGRTGGETQYF
TRBV20-1,TRBD2,TRBJ2-3,few,TGCAGTGCTAGAGTCTCGAGCGGGAGTAGAAATACGCAGTATTTT,CSARVSSGSRNTQYF
TRBV30,TRBD2,TRBJ2-2,many,TGTGCCTCCTTCGGGGGTCGGGGGGTACCGAACACCGGGGAGCTGTTTTTT,CASFGGRGVPNTGELFF
TRBV28,-,TRBJ1-2,many,TGTGCCAGCAGATCCTCCGGACAGATCTATGGCTACACCTTC,CASRSSGQIYGYTF
TRBV14,TRBD2,TRBJ2-1,-,TGTGCCAGCAGCCAACGCGGGGGGGCCACCGGCAATGAGCAGTTCTTC,CASSQRGGATGNEQFF
TRBV5-5,-,TRBJ2-5,many,TGTGCCAGCAGCTTGGTCCCAGCGGGCAGAGAGACCCAGTACTTC,CASSLVPAGRETQYF
TRBV29-1,-,TRBJ2-3,few,TGCGGGGGGCGGGGAAGAGCAGATACGCAGTATTTT,CGGRGRADTQYF
TRBV7-9,-,TRBJ2-7,many,TGTGCCAGCAGCTTAGGTCAGATCTACGAGCAGTACTTC,CASSLGQIYEQYF
TRBV3-1,-,TRBJ2-2,many,TGTGCCAGCAGCCAAGAGAAGGGAAGTCGGGTAATCCTAAGTGGGCTGTTTTTT,CASSQEKGSRVILSGLFF
TRBV20-1,TRBD2,TRBJ2-5,many,TGCAGTGCTAGAGGGGGCACCGGGAGGACTGTAGAGACCCAGTACTTC,CSARGGTGRTVETQYF
TRBV14,TRBD1,TRBJ1-1,many,TGTGCCAGCAGCCGACGGGGACAGGGAGAAGCTTTCTTT,CASSRRGQGEAFF
TRBV20-1,TRBD1,TRBJ1-5,-,TGCAGTGCTAGGACAGGGGGTAGCCTGCGCAATCAGCCCCAGCATTTT,CSARTGGSLRNQPQHF
TRBV6-1,-,TRBJ2-5,few,TGTGCCAGCAGTGATGGCAGTGGGGGTGAGACCCAGTACTTC,CASSDGSGGETQYF
TRBV12-5,-,TRBJ1-1,-,TGTGCTAGTGGCGGACCGAGGGAGAACACTGAAGCTTTCTTT,CASGGPRENTEAFF
TRBV12-3/TRBV12-4,-,TRBJ2-2,many,TGTGCCAGCAGAGGGACCGGGGAGCTGTTTTTT,CASRGTGELFF
TRBV7-8,-,TRBJ2-7,many,TGTGCCAGCAGCAAAGAGGACAGATACGAGCAGTACTTC,CASSKEDRYEQYF
TRBV5-1,-,TRBJ1-1,many,TGCGCCAGCAGCTACACCACTACGAACACTGAAGCTTTCTTT,CASSYTTTNTEAFF
TRBV5-1,-,TRBJ1-2,many,TGCGCCAGCAGCTCCTCAGTAGCCTATGGCTACACCTTC,CASSSSVAYGYTF
TRBV19,-,TRBJ2-5,many,TGTGCCAGTAGCTCTCGGTCCTTTCAAGAGACCCAGTACTTC,CASSSRSFQETQYF
TRBV12-3/TRBV12-4,-,TRBJ2-7,many,TGTGCCAGCAGTTTCGAAGGGCCCACCTACGAGCAGTACTTC,CASSFEGPTYEQYF
TRBV20-1,-,TRBJ2-1,-,TGCAGTGCCAGACGGCCCTACGAAAATGAGCAGTTCTTC,CSARRPYENEQFF
TRBV20-1,TRBD2,TRBJ2-1,few,TGCAGTGCCCGAGAAGCCGGGGGGGGGAATGAGCAGTTCTTC,CSAREAGGGNEQFF
TRBV19,TRBD1,TRBJ1-1,many,TGTGCCAGTAGCCCTGGACAGGGCGTCTCTGAAGCTTTCTTT,CASSPGQGVSEAFF
TRBV10-3,TRBD1,TRBJ2-7,few,TGTGCCATCAGTGAACAGGGGGCATCCTACGAGCAGTACTTC,CAISEQGASYEQYF
TRBV20-1,-,TRBJ1-2,many,TGCAGTTCGGGGATGGGGTCGGGCTATGGCTACACCTTC,CSSGMGSGYGYTF
TRBV7-2,-,TRBJ2-1,-,TGTGCCAGCAGCTTAGCGCGGTTGAGTGGGCAGTTCTTC,CASSLARLSGQFF
TRBV6-5,TRBD1,TRBJ1-1,few,TGTGCCAGCAGTTTAGATTACAGGGGTCGGAACACTGAAGCTTTCTTT,CASSLDYRGRNTEAFF
TRBV27,-,TRBJ1-2,many,TGTGCCAGCTCAAACCGGGACTGGGTTTTGAGTAGGTCTGGCTACACCTTC,CASSNRDWVLSRSGYTF
TRBV7-6,-,TRBJ1-5,few,TGTGCCAGCAGCTTAGGAGACAGGCCCAATCAGCCCCAGCATTTT,CASSLGDRPNQPQHF
TRBV5-6,-,TRBJ1-2,many,TGTGCCAGCAGCTCGGACCGGGGGGGCTATGGCTACACCTTC,CASSSDRGGYGYTF
TRBV10-3,-,TRBJ2-2,-,TGTGCCGCCCGAGACAGCCACGGCACCGGGGAGCTGTTTTTT,CAARDSHGTGELFF
TRBV5-1,-,TRBJ2-3,-,TGCGCCAGCAGAGGTGGGGCTCGCACAGATACGCAGTATTTT,CASRGGARTDTQYF
TRBV20-1,TRBD2,TRBJ2-1,many,TGCAGTGCTAGAGCCCCCCTAGCGGGATTAAGGGGGCAGTTCTTC,CSARAPLAGLRGQFF
TRBV12-3/TRBV12-4,TRBD1,TRBJ1-2,many,TGTGCCAGCAGTCCCACAGGGGGCGTTGGGGGCTACACCTTC,CASSPTGGVGGYTF
TRBV18,TRBD1,TRBJ1-1,-,TGTGCCAGCTCACCGCACTACTTTCTACCCGGGACAGGGGTTCCCAAGGAAAACACTGAAGCTTTCTTT,CASSPHYFLPGTGVPKENTEAFF
TRBV4-1,-,TRBJ2-1,many,TGCGCCAGCAGCCAGGGACTCCTTCTGGCCTACAATGAGCAGTTCTTC,CASSQGLLLAYNEQFF
TRBV27,TRBD2,TRBJ2-1,many,TGTGCCAGCAGTTTATTAGCGGGAGGGTACAATGAGCAGTTCTTC,CASSLLAGGYNEQFF
TRBV5-1,-,TRBJ1-4,many,TGCGCCAGCAGCTTGGGGATGATGGGGGAAAAACTGTTTTTT,CASSLGMMGEKLFF
TRBV7-3,TRBD2,TRBJ2-3,many,TGTGCCAGCAGCTTGTGGGGCTCTAGCGGAACAGATACGCAGTATTTT,CASSLWGSSGTDTQYF
TRBV20-1,-,TRBJ1-1,many,TGCAGTGCACCCCCCGACAGCAGGAACACTGAAGCTTTCTTT,CSAPPDSRNTEAFF
TRBV29-1,-,TRBJ2-4,many,TGCAGCTATCTAATGGCCGGAATTCAGTACTTC,CSYLMAGIQYF
TRBV7-8,-,TRBJ2-1,many,TGTGCCAGCAGCCCGTTTGCGACCTCATTATCTAGAAAGTTCTTC,CASSPFATSLSRKFF
TRBV20-1,-,TRBJ2-7,many,TGCAGTGCAGGGGCCCCCCTCGGGTCCTACGAGCAGTACTTC,CSAGAPLGSYEQYF
TRBV20-1,-,TRBJ2-3,many,TGCAGTGCCATTGCCCCAGATACGCAGTATTTT,CSAIAPDTQYF
TRBV5-8,-,TRBJ2-1,-,TGTGCCAGCAGGGGCCGGGACGCGACTGCCAATGAGCAGTTCTTC,CASRGRDATANEQFF
TRBV21-1,-,TRBJ2-7,many,TGTGCCACCCAATCGGGACAGGGCTCCTACGAGCAGTACTTC,CATQSGQGSYEQYF
TRBV5-1,-,TRBJ2-2,few,TGCGCCAGCAGCCAAACAACGGGGACGAACACCGGGGAGCTGTTTTTT,CASSQTTGTNTGELFF
TRBV11-2,-,TRBJ2-1,many,TGTGCCAGCAGTAGTAACTCCAACAATGAGCAGTTCTTC,CASSSNSNNEQFF
TRBV3-1,-,TRBJ2-2,many,-,CASSQGLRAGELFF